One T cell receptor beta chain is described in this entry. Its antigen is unknown. Alongside a J-beta primer mix, a sample-barcoded 5' primer served in a second PCR lasting roughly 7 to 11 cycles. Each cDNA molecule was tagged by a template-switch adaptor with 12 random nucleotides. TCRdb itself ran the 5' RACE reads through MiXCR, one entry per CDR3 protein. The sample yields approximately 770,000 distinct CDR3 sequences, nearly 60% seen once. The sample comes from a study of blood T cells in healthy people across ages. Findings and limits, study-wide: Among long-lived donors, naive CD4+ cells were more numerous and diversity higher than in aged donors.

V shed 6 bases, J shed 4 bases, and the junction held 6 bases outside the gene matches. Germline loops: CDR1 DFQATT, CDR2 SNEGSKA (reference sequence). The length of the CDR3 is 14 residues. The TCR comes from a man aged 25-40 years in good health. Sample: blood. The chain has TRBV20-1 and TRBJ2-3; 11 nucleotides match TRBD2. CDR3 loop: CSAPTSGVADTQYF. The CDR3 DNA reads as TGCAGTGCCCCGACTAGCGGGGTAGCAGATACGCAGTATTTT.